What follows is one TCR beta chain and its context. The data stem from a study of blood T cell repertoires in COVID-19. Study as a whole: Sample material is recorded as cDNA or gDNA derived from T cells, B-cell-depleted T cells, or PBMCs.

This CDR3 contains 17 residues. Germline V gene lookup returns CDR1 MNHNS and CDR2 SASEGT. The V gene lost 2 bases and the J gene lost 5 bases, with 19 bases spanning the gap. Data came from immunoSEQ multiplex PCR; TCRdb stores just in-frame clones and leaves some out. The repertoire holds over 250,000 clones, 75% to 95% seen once, with around 1.1% in the top ten. Sequencing was carried out using PBMCs or T cells enriched from blood (not recorded which). The J gene is TRBJ2-1, the V gene TRBV6-1, with TRBD2 as a possible D gene (6 bases). The clonotype comes from a woman between 25 and 40 years old who had recovered from COVID-19. The chain's CDR3 is CASSEFAAGSPNNEQFF. CDR3 coding DNA: TGTGCCAGCAGTGAATTTGCGGCGGGAAGTCCCAACAATGAGCAGTTCTTC.